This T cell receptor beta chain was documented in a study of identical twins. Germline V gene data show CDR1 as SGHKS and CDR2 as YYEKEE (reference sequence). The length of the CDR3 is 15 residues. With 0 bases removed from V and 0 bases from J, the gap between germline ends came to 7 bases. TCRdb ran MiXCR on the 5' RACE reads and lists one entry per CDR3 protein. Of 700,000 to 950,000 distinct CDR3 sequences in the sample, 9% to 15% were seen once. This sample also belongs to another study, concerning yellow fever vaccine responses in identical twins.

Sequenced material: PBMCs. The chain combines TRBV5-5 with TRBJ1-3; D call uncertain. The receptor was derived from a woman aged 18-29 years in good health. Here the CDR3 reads CASSLGMTSGNTIYF. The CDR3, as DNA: TGTGCCAGCAGCTTGGGAATGACCTCTGGAAACACCATATATTTT.